These T cell receptor beta chains were read from a single sample in a study of metastatic and nonmetastatic thyroid tumors. Via MiXCR, TCRdb re-called the PCR reads. Among some 45,000 clones, approximately 15% were seen once, and the ten largest hold around 22%. The material sequenced was blood. The receptors shown here come from a female donor with papillary thyroid cancer or a benign thyroid nodule (not recorded which). Some clones in this sample may be carry-over from other donors' samples. Both conserved end residues are part of each CDR3.

v_call cdr3_aa
TRBV6-4 CASSDGAPGGARLAKNIQYF
TRBV3-1 CASSQDMSQPQHF
TRBV6-2/TRBV6-3 CASSPRLGGDTQYF
TRBV5-4 CASSLQGDYEQYF
TRBV2 CASRGPFPTDTQYF
TRBV2 CASSQNQQGAQSPLHF
TRBV5-1 CASSWDKAYEQYF
TRBV11-1 CASSLDGVRTQNTGELFF
TRBV5-4 CASSLAGALNSNQLQHF
TRBV2 CASSPQETQYF
TRBV11-3 CASSLVRVLTDEQFF
TRBV20-1 CSASPLTRTGSPLHF
TRBV6-4 CASSLDGNNSPLHF
TRBV27 CASSSPLAGAGYEQYF
TRBV10-3 CAISEKGTSNQPQHF
TRBV11-3 CASSLAGENTGELFF
TRBV5-1 CASSLGGGVQPQHF
TRBV6-1 CASSAGAVETRYF
TRBV6-1 CASSSPRAGKSTEAFF
TRBV11-1 CASSLVLPQGNTEAFF
TRBV5-4 CASSLAGPSADTQYF
TRBV20-1 CSAQLAGGHEQYF
TRBV9 CASSAGTSVYEQYF
TRBV30 CAWSSGAGANVLTF
TRBV28 CASSLTGKEGGYTF
TRBV10-3 CATRVGETQYF
TRBV6-1 CASSSLGQGASYEQYF
TRBV27 CASSRGLATRNEQFF
TRBV12-3/TRBV12-4 CASTALTGMAGELFF
TRBV4-1 CASSLRSGDYSYNEQFF
TRBV20-1 CSAPRPGPEEELFF
TRBV19 CASNPGQAGGYTF
TRBV6-2/TRBV6-3 CASSYSGQGTAFF
TRBV6-5 CASSHDGGPLDEKDF
TRBV10-3 CAISDPGQGNSPLHF
TRBV11-2 CASSLVGGLGTEAFF
TRBV27 CASSLLGGATGTEAFF
TRBV12-3/TRBV12-4 CASSPTAYRGYTF
TRBV6-5 CASSYSQGPLYNEQFF
TRBV5-1 CASSSTGGLYNEQFF
TRBV2 CASRPPGHSRNTGELFF